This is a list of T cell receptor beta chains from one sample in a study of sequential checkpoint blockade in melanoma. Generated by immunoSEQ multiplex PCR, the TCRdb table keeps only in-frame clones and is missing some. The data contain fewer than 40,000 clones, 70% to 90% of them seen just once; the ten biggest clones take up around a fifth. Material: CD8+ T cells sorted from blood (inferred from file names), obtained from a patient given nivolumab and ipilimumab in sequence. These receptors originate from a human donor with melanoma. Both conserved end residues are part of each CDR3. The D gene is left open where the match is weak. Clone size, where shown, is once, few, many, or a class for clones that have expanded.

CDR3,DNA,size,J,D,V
CASSLVAWDIQYF,TGTGCCAGCAGTTTAGTAGCGTGGGACATTCAGTACTTC,.,TRBJ2-4,.,TRBV28
CASSQTGVRETQYF,TGTGCCAGCTCACAAACAGGGGTTCGGGAGACCCAGTACTTC,.,TRBJ2-5,TRBD1,TRBV18
CASSQRHSGPSGTGELFF,TGCGCCAGCAGCCAGAGGCACAGCGGCCCTTCTGGCACCGGGGAGCTGTTTTTT,.,TRBJ2-2,.,TRBV4-3
CASSLYYTGELFF,TGCGCCAGCAGCTTGTATTACACCGGGGAGCTGTTTTTT,.,TRBJ2-2,.,TRBV5-1
CASSLTGQGGFEQYF,TGTGCCAGCAGCCTTACGGGACAGGGGGGGTTCGAGCAGTACTTC,.,TRBJ2-7,TRBD1,TRBV27
CASSFSGGASYNEQFF,TGTGCCAGCAGTTTTAGCGGGGGGGCCTCCTACAATGAGCAGTTCTTC,.,TRBJ2-1,TRBD2,TRBV28
CSAQGGDSTDTQYF,TGCAGCGCCCAGGGGGGAGACAGCACAGATACGCAGTATTTT,.,TRBJ2-3,.,TRBV29-1
CASSLAISSNEQFF,TGTGCCAGCAGCTTAGCGATTAGCAGCAATGAGCAGTTCTTC,.,TRBJ2-1,.,TRBV7-8
CASSDAQGAPGELFF,TGTGCCAGCAGTGACGCACAGGGGGCACCCGGGGAGCTGTTTTTT,.,TRBJ2-2,TRBD1,TRBV6-1
CASSLSTGQGMAQYF,TGTGCCAGCAGCTTATCGACGGGACAGGGAATGGCCCAGTACTTC,.,TRBJ2-5,TRBD1,TRBV7-6
CASSQGFHEQYF,TGTGCCAGCAGCCAGGGGTTCCACGAGCAGTACTTC,.,TRBJ2-7,.,TRBV5-4
CASSLRTELNTEAFF,TGTGCCAGCAGCCTTCGGACAGAATTGAACACTGAAGCTTTCTTT,.,TRBJ1-1,.,TRBV28
CASALLGLAYEQYF,TGCGCCAGCGCGCTACTAGGTTTAGCCTACGAGCAGTACTTC,.,TRBJ2-7,.,TRBV5-1
CASSAGQSYEQYF,TGTGCCAGCAGCGCGGGACAGTCCTACGAGCAGTACTTC,.,TRBJ2-7,.,TRBV5-6
CASSQNGLAGGGDTQYF,TGCGCCAGCAGCCAAAACGGACTAGCGGGGGGTGGGGATACGCAGTATTTT,.,TRBJ2-3,TRBD2,TRBV4-1
CAISELAGNTGELFF,TGTGCCATCAGTGAGTTAGCGGGGAACACCGGGGAGCTGTTTTTT,.,TRBJ2-2,TRBD2,TRBV10-3
CASRISGEVAQYF,TGTGCCAGCAGAATTTCAGGGGAAGTGGCCCAGTACTTC,.,TRBJ2-5,.,TRBV6-1
CASSVASGEYEQFF,TGTGCCAGCAGCGTAGCTTCTGGGGAGTATGAGCAGTTCTTC,.,TRBJ2-1,.,TRBV9
CASSHLAGGAYEQYF,TGCGCCAGCAGCCACCTAGCGGGGGGAGCCTACGAGCAGTACTTC,.,TRBJ2-7,TRBD2,TRBV4-1
CASSYREQETQYF,TGTGCCAGCAGTTATCGGGAGCAAGAGACCCAGTACTTC,.,TRBJ2-5,.,TRBV6-6
CASSRDPQGYYGYTF,TGCGCCAGCAGCCGAGATCCACAGGGCTACTATGGCTACACCTTC,once,TRBJ1-2,.,TRBV4-1
CSVGGTSGKTDTQYF,TGCAGCGTTGGGGGGACTAGCGGAAAAACAGATACGCAGTATTTT,.,TRBJ2-3,TRBD2,TRBV29-1
CASSSQLKPHTQYF,TGTGCCAGCAGTTCCCAACTCAAACCCCATACGCAGTATTTT,once,TRBJ2-3,.,TRBV28
CASSVGSGGKDYNEQFF,TGTGCCAGCAGCGTAGGTAGCGGGGGGAAGGATTACAATGAGCAGTTCTTC,.,TRBJ2-1,TRBD2,TRBV9
CASSPTLKDSYGYTF,TGCGCCAGCAGCCCCACGCTTAAAGACAGCTATGGCTACACCTTC,large,TRBJ1-2,.,TRBV4-1
CASSLLADSTREQYF,TGCGCCAGCAGCTTGCTGGCAGATAGTACGAGGGAGCAGTACTTC,.,TRBJ2-7,.,TRBV5-1
CASSLMTGAEQYF,TGCGCCAGCAGCTTGATGACAGGGGCCGAGCAGTACTTC,.,TRBJ2-7,TRBD1,TRBV5-1
CASSFWLRDNQRAETQYF,TGTGCCAGCAGTTTCTGGCTTAGGGACAATCAACGCGCTGAGACCCAGTACTTC,.,TRBJ2-5,.,TRBV28
CASSQPNSGEMVANEKLFF,TGCGCCAGCAGCCAGCCCAATTCAGGGGAAATGGTGGCTAATGAAAAACTGTTTTTT,.,TRBJ1-4,.,TRBV4-1
CASSLVGSSYEQYF,TGTGCCAGCAGCTTGGTAGGGAGTTCCTACGAGCAGTACTTC,.,TRBJ2-7,.,TRBV5-6
CASAASPLHF,TGCGCCAGCGCGGCGTCACCCCTCCACTTT,once,TRBJ1-6,.,TRBV10-1
CASRWTGASTGELFF,TGTGCCAGCAGATGGACAGGGGCGAGCACCGGGGAGCTGTTTTTT,.,TRBJ2-2,TRBD1,TRBV28
CAAYRAGGPAFF,TGTGCCGCTTACCGGGCAGGGGGCCCAGCTTTCTTT,.,TRBJ1-1,TRBD1,TRBV27
CASSSPGGLTSYEQYF,TGTGCCAGCAGCTCCCCGGGGGGACTGACGTCCTACGAGCAGTACTTC,few,TRBJ2-7,TRBD2,TRBV11-2
CASSSDSNYYGYTF,TGTGCCAGCAGCTCGGACAGTAACTACTATGGCTACACCTTC,.,TRBJ1-2,.,TRBV11-2
CASSSRQTTDTQYF,TGTGCCAGCAGCTCCCGACAGACCACAGATACGCAGTATTTT,.,TRBJ2-3,.,TRBV11-3
CAWSEGQHNSPLHF,TGTGCCTGGAGTGAGGGACAGCATAATTCACCCCTCCACTTT,.,TRBJ1-6,TRBD1,TRBV30
CASRGQGESYEQYF,TGTGCCAGCAGAGGACAGGGAGAATCCTACGAGCAGTACTTC,.,TRBJ2-7,TRBD1,TRBV6-6
CASSYLQGGETQYF,TGTGCCAGCAGCTACTTACAGGGGGGGGAGACCCAGTACTTC,.,TRBJ2-5,.,TRBV5-4
CASSPGGAMNTEAFF,TGTGCCAGCAGCCCGGGGGGAGCAATGAACACTGAAGCTTTCTTT,.,TRBJ1-1,.,TRBV5-6
CASSPWTGLHEQYF,TGTGCCAGCAGCCCCTGGACAGGGCTACACGAGCAGTACTTC,.,TRBJ2-7,TRBD1,TRBV5-6
CASSLWGGTDTQYF,TGTGCCAGCAGTTTATGGGGGGGCACAGATACGCAGTATTTT,.,TRBJ2-3,.,TRBV27
CAWSPGLVEQFF,TGTGCCTGGAGTCCCGGACTGGTTGAACAGTTCTTC,.,TRBJ2-1,.,TRBV30
CATSRGLARVQETQYF,TGTGCCACCAGCAGAGGGCTAGCGCGGGTCCAAGAGACCCAGTACTTC,once,TRBJ2-5,.,TRBV15
CASSVARTSGGRTDTQYF,TGTGCCAGCAGCGTAGCTCGGACTAGCGGGGGCCGCACAGATACGCAGTATTTT,.,TRBJ2-3,TRBD2,TRBV9
CAILSSGAGETDTQYF,TGTGCCATCCTGTCCTCCGGAGCGGGAGAGACAGATACGCAGTATTTT,.,TRBJ2-3,TRBD2,TRBV10-3
CAVTSGSINTDTQYF,TGTGCCGTGACTAGCGGGAGTATTAACACAGATACGCAGTATTTT,once,TRBJ2-3,TRBD2,TRBV10-3
CASSKNRETQYF,TGTGCCAGCAGCAAAAACAGGGAGACCCAGTACTTC,.,TRBJ2-5,.,TRBV14
CASSFRDSAFTEAFF,TGTGCCAGTAGTTTCCGGGACAGTGCCTTCACTGAAGCTTTCTTT,.,TRBJ1-1,TRBD1,TRBV19
CASRIVGQIYEQYF,TGTGCCAGCAGGATAGTGGGACAAATCTACGAGCAGTACTTC,.,TRBJ2-7,.,TRBV6-6
CASLDREDEQYF,TGTGCCAGCCTAGACAGGGAAGACGAGCAGTACTTC,.,TRBJ2-7,TRBD1,TRBV11-2
CASSLGLAGHEQYF,TGTGCCAGCAGTTTAGGACTAGCGGGACATGAGCAGTACTTC,few,TRBJ2-7,TRBD2,TRBV6-1
CASSTGLAGWSADTQYF,TGTGCCAGCAGCACCGGACTAGCGGGGTGGTCCGCAGATACGCAGTATTTT,once,TRBJ2-3,TRBD2,TRBV9
CASSWEHNTEAFF,TGTGCCAGCAGCTGGGAGCACAACACTGAAGCTTTCTTT,.,TRBJ1-1,.,TRBV5-5
CAISESQGTGQPQHF,TGTGCCATCAGTGAGTCACAGGGCACAGGCCAGCCCCAGCATTTT,.,TRBJ1-5,.,TRBV10-3
CASMGQASNQPQHF,TGTGCCAGCATGGGACAGGCCAGCAATCAGCCCCAGCATTTT,.,TRBJ1-5,TRBD1,TRBV2
CASSNRASVTYEQYF,TGCGCCAGCAGTAATCGGGCTAGCGTAACCTACGAGCAGTACTTC,.,TRBJ2-7,.,TRBV4-1